The 32 T cell receptor beta chains reported below all come from one sample, sequenced in a study of spatial heterogeneity in lung cancer. Study-level points and caveats: Intratumoral expanded alpha and beta TCR counts were found to track tumor mutation counts.

TCRdb reprocessed the 5' RACE reads with MiXCR, giving one entry per CDR3 protein. The sample holds roughly 7,000 distinct CDR3 sequences, 11% to 15% seen once. Sample time point: sample taken at primary tumor resection. What these receptors recognize is not known. The starting material was lung tumor tissue, obtained at surgery. Receptors were obtained from a female donor with early-stage non-small cell lung cancer.

This clonotype is termed medium-sized. J is TRBJ2-1 and V is TRBV7-3; D is ambiguous. V was clipped by 5 bases and J by 1 base, with 12 bases between them. The germline CDR1 and CDR2 sequences are SGHTA and FQGTGA. The CDR3 is made up of 15 amino acids. CDR3 DNA sequence: TGTGCCAGCAGCGCAGACATATTTTCCTACAATGAGCAGTTCTTC. Its protein is CASSADIFSYNEQFF. Supplemented by reference TRBV7-3 and TRBJ2-1, the full variable domain reads GAGVSQTPSNKVTEKGKYVELRCDPISGHTALYWYRQSLGQGPEFLIYFQGTGAADDSGLPNDRFFAVRPEGSVSTLKIQRTERGDSAVYLCASSADIFSYNEQFFGPGTRLTVL.

In this sample, this clonotype turned up many times. J is TRBJ1-2 and V is TRBV7-2, with 9 bases matching TRBD1. Germline-derived CDR1 and CDR2 are SGHTA and FQGNSA. CDR3 size: 13 residues. V gave up 5 bases and J gave up 8 bases; unmatched junction bases: 6. CDR3 residues: CASSAGQGRGYTF. CDR3 sequence (DNA): TGTGCCAGCAGCGCTGGACAGGGGAGAGGCTACACCTTC.

This clonotype counts as medium-sized. The gene calls are TRBV29-1 and TRBJ2-3; possible D gene TRBD1, 5 bases. Trimming took 4 bases from V and 1 from J, leaving 9 bases between them. Germline V gives CDR1 SQVTM, CDR2 ANQGSEA. This CDR3 spans 13 amino acids. The CDR3 coding sequence is TGCAGCGTTGGTGGCAGGGGCACAGATACGCAGTATTTT. Translation gives CSVGGRGTDTQYF.

At least ten counts were recorded for this clonotype. The J gene is TRBJ2-7, the V gene TRBV23-1; a possible D gene is TRBD1 (6 bases). TRBV23-1 is an ORF for which the function is uncertain. Trimming took off 3 bases at V and 0 bases at J, with 12 bases between the two ends. The CDR3 contains 15 residues. The DNA of the CDR3 is TGCGCCAGCAGTCAGATGACAGGCGACTCCTACGAGCAGTACTTC. Translated: CASSQMTGDSYEQYF.

This clonotype ranks as medium-sized. The chain combines TRBV20-1 with TRBJ1-5; tentative D call: TRBD1 (5 bases). The CDR3 is 14 residues long. CDR1 DFQATT and CDR2 SNEGSKA come from the germline V gene (reference sequence). V was clipped by 1 base and J by 1 base, with 8 bases between them. The CDR3 sequence: CSARGRGSNQPQHF. In DNA form, the CDR3 reads TGCAGTGCTAGAGGCCGGGGGAGCAATCAGCCCCAGCATTTT.

This clonotype was detected ten times or more. The chain combines TRBV7-9 with TRBJ2-2; 11 positions agree with TRBD2. V was clipped by 6 bases and J by 5 bases; unmatched bases: 8. This CDR3 spans 16 amino acids. Germline values: CDR1 SEHNR, CDR2 FQNEAQ (reference sequence). CDR3 region: CASRPTGTSGTGELFF. CDR3 in DNA: TGTGCCAGCAGACCCACCGGGACTAGCGGAACCGGGGAGCTGTTTTTT.

By its share, this clonotype is medium-sized. The CDR3 here is CASSNRGPLSGANVLTF. The CDR3 nucleotides are TGTGCCAGCAGTAACAGGGGCCCCCTCTCTGGGGCCAACGTCCTGACTTTC. This chain joins TRBV6-2 or TRBV6-3 and TRBJ2-6, with TRBD1 identical over 7 bases. CDR3 length: 17 residues. Looked up from germline, CDR1 is MNHEY and CDR2 is SVGEGT. With V trimmed by 5 bases and J by 0 bases, 7 bases remained unmatched.

By sample fraction, this clonotype is medium-sized (0.01 to 0.1%). The chain couples TRBV20-1 to TRBJ2-7; no definite D call. The V gene lost 3 bases and the J gene lost 2 bases, with 11 bases spanning the gap. There are 13 residues in the CDR3. In germline, CDR1 is DFQATT, CDR2 SNEGSKA (reference sequence). CDR3 nucleotides: TGCAGTGCTAGTGGGCTGGCGCCCTACGAGCAGTACTTC. Residues: CSASGLAPYEQYF.

Many counts were recorded for this clonotype. The chain joins TRBV30 to TRBJ2-7; 7 nucleotides match TRBD1. The germline CDR1 and CDR2 sequences are GTSNPN and SVGIG (reference sequence). The junction had 10 bases not matched to a gene; V was cut back by 2 bases and J by 3 bases. The CDR3 is 15 residues long. The CDR3 DNA reads TGTGCCTGGAGTAGGGACAGAACCCTCTTCTACGAGCAGTACTTC. Protein product: CAWSRDRTLFYEQYF.

Ten or more counts support this clonotype. This sequence joins TRBV6-5 and TRBJ2-2, with 8 bases matching TRBD1. V dropped 3 bases and J dropped 5; count of bases not matched to a gene: 5. The germline CDR1 and CDR2 sequences are MNHEY and SVGAGI. The CDR3 runs to 15 residues. For the CDR3, the DNA is TGTGCCAGCAGTTATCAGGGGGCTTCTACCGGGGAGCTGTTTTTT. It yields the protein CASSYQGASTGELFF.

This clonotype was seen at least ten times. The chain employs TRBV10-3 and TRBJ2-3, with 7 bases identical to TRBD2. J lost 2 bases, V lost 6 bases, and 8 bases had no gene match. The CDR3 is made up of 15 amino acids. Germline CDR1 ENHRY, CDR2 SYGVKD. This chain's CDR3 is CAISGGAGITDTQYF. The DNA for the CDR3 is TGTGCCATCAGCGGGGGAGCGGGGATCACAGATACGCAGTATTTT.

In its sample, this clonotype is medium-sized. The V gene is TRBV10-3, the J gene TRBJ2-5, with 9 bases matching TRBD2. Trimming took 2 bases from V and 4 from J; bases not matched to a gene: 5. The CDR3 is 15 amino acids. Germline V gene data show CDR1 as ENHRY and CDR2 as SYGVKD. The CDR3 region has the DNA TGTGCCATCAGTGAGCCGATAGCGGGGGCAGAGACCCAGTACTTC. This gives the protein CAISEPIAGAETQYF.

By sample fraction, this clonotype is medium-sized. The rearrangement joins TRBV4-2 to TRBJ2-1; D is undetermined. Germline CDR1 reads LGHNA; CDR2 reads YNFKEQ. The CDR3 extends over 15 amino acids. With 1 base removed from V and 8 bases from J, the gap between germline ends came to 15 bases. CDR3: CASSQVLNVRDEQFF. For the CDR3, the DNA is TGTGCCAGCAGCCAAGTCCTAAACGTTAGGGATGAGCAGTTCTTC.

By share, this clonotype ranks as medium-sized. The chain carries TRBV2 and TRBJ1-2; 8 positions match TRBD1. Germline CDR1 reads SNHLY; CDR2 reads FYNNEI. J lost 3 bases, V lost 6 bases, and 15 bases had no gene match. The CDR3 totals 17 residues. This CDR3 is CASSPVGPGQGHYGYTF. The CDR3, as DNA: TGTGCCAGCAGCCCGGTGGGCCCTGGACAGGGCCACTATGGCTACACCTTC.

By proportion, this clonotype is medium-sized (0.01 to 0.1%). The chain is built from TRBV7-9 and TRBJ2-7; possible D gene TRBD2, 6 bases. Trimming shortened V by 4 bases and J by 6 bases, and 16 bases separated the two germline ends. Germline CDR1 reads SEHNR; CDR2 reads FQNEAQ (reference sequence). The CDR3 spans 14 residues. CDR3 DNA sequence: TGTGCCAGCAGCTCCGAACGTACGGGGGTCGAGCAGTACTTC. This codes for CASSSERTGVEQYF.

The gene calls are TRBV27 and TRBJ1-5; D is perhaps TRBD1 (6 bases). Germline CDR1 is MNHEY and CDR2 is SMNVEV (reference sequence). Deletions cut 8 bases from V and 7 bases from J, with 18 bases between. The CDR3 covers 14 residues. The CDR3 DNA reads as TGTGCCAGCGCCCCGAAAGCAGGGGACCAGCCCCAGCATTTT. Protein: CASAPKAGDQPQHF.

This clonotype qualifies as medium-sized. V gene TRBV12-3 or TRBV12-4 combines with J gene TRBJ2-1; 12 nucleotides match TRBD2. The CDR3 length is 14 residues. Unmatched junction bases numbered 6, after V lost 7 bases and J lost 8 bases. The CDR3 DNA follows: TGTGCCAGCACCCTAGCGGGGGGGCGCGATGAGCAGTTCTTC. Its translation: CASTLAGGRDEQFF.

This clonotype came up many times. The CDR3 loop reads CASSRRDSSYEQYF. CDR3 bases: TGTGCCAGCAGCCGCCGGGACAGCTCCTACGAGCAGTACTTC. The chain combines TRBV12-3 or TRBV12-4 with TRBJ2-7; 7 bases match TRBD1. The CDR3 covers 14 residues. V shed 6 bases and J 0 bases; nucleotides not matched to a gene: 5.

This clonotype was recorded many times. The V and J genes are TRBV29-1 and TRBJ1-2; tentative D call: TRBD1 (5 bases). This CDR3 has 12 amino acids. The V end lost 7 bases, the J end lost 4 bases, and 13 bases lay between the germline ends. Germline assignment: CDR1 SQVTM and CDR2 ANQGSEA. DNA for the CDR3: TGCAGCGCCGTAACAGGAGGCTATGGCTACACCTTC. Its translation: CSAVTGGYGYTF.

This chain uses TRBV6-5 with TRBJ2-7, with D unresolved. Germline loops: CDR1 MNHEY, CDR2 SVGAGI. The length of the CDR3 is 15 residues. V was clipped by 2 bases and J by 7 bases, with 18 bases between them. This CDR3 is CASSYGTGRSTEQYF. DNA of the CDR3: TGTGCCAGCAGTTACGGCACCGGACGGAGTACGGAGCAGTACTTC.

This clonotype was observed many times. V usage is TRBV10-3 and J usage is TRBJ2-1, with 8 bases fitting TRBD1. V trimming: 0 bases; J trimming: 3 bases; junction bases outside the gene matches: 4. Looked up from germline, CDR1 is ENHRY and CDR2 is SYGVKD. The CDR3 runs to 16 residues. The CDR3 nucleotides are TGTGCCATCAGTGAGTCCGGGACAGGTGTCTACAATGAGCAGTTCTTC. Translation: CAISESGTGVYNEQFF.

This clonotype has at least ten counts. The genes are TRBV7-2 and TRBJ2-7, with D uncertain. CDR1 and CDR2 (germline): SGHTA, FQGNSA. The V end lost 2 bases, the J end lost 2 bases, and 16 bases lay between the germline ends. The CDR3 runs 16 residues. The CDR3 coding sequence is TGTGCCAGCAGCTTAAATTTTGGGTTCCGGCCCTACGAGCAGTACTTC. Protein product: CASSLNFGFRPYEQYF.

By share of the sample, this clonotype is medium-sized. This chain links TRBV20-1 with TRBJ2-3; maybe TRBD1 (6 bases). The germline V gene encodes CDR1 DFQATT and CDR2 SNEGSKA (reference sequence). Trimming removed 3 bases from V and 6 bases from J, with 10 bases in between. This CDR3 region has 12 residues. The CDR3 loop reads CSASTGFDTQYF. Written as DNA, the CDR3 is TGCAGTGCTAGTACAGGGTTTGATACGCAGTATTTT.

This clonotype was picked up many times. J is TRBJ2-7 and V is TRBV13, with a weak D call TRBD1 (5 bases). The CDR3 sequence is 13 residues long. The V end lost 5 bases, the J end lost 6 bases, and 14 bases lay between the germline ends. Germline-derived CDR1 and CDR2 are PRHDT and FYEKMQ (reference sequence). This CDR3 reads CASSGWAQVEQYF. CDR3 in DNA: TGTGCCAGCAGCGGGTGGGCACAGGTCGAGCAGTACTTC.

This clonotype occurred many times. The chain carries TRBV5-1 and TRBJ2-3; no reliable D call. The CDR3 covers 16 residues. Germline CDR1 SGHRS, CDR2 YFSETQ. V lost 0 bases, J lost 0 bases, and 11 bases lay in between. This CDR3 reads CASSLEWPASTDTQYF. The CDR3 DNA is TGCGCCAGCAGCTTGGAATGGCCAGCTAGCACAGATACGCAGTATTTT.

This clonotype was detected only once. The chain uses TRBV4-3 and TRBJ2-7; unclear D gene. Germline CDR1 and CDR2: LGHNA and YSLEER. The CDR3 is made up of 15 amino acids. V gave up 0 bases and J gave up 2 bases, with 11 bases separating them. CDR3 amino acids: CASSQDGSLTYEQYF. Written as DNA, the CDR3 is TGCGCCAGCAGCCAAGATGGAAGCTTGACCTACGAGCAGTACTTC.

The chain carries TRBV12-3 or TRBV12-4 and TRBJ1-4, with 7 bases lining up with TRBD1. The CDR3 totals 14 residues. J gave up 5 bases and V 6 bases, and 6 bases lay outside the gene matches. The CDR3 DNA is TGTGCCAGCAGCCAGGACAGGTTCAATGAAAAACTGTTTTTT. It translates to CASSQDRFNEKLFF.

The chain links TRBV5-4 to TRBJ1-2; TRBD1 agrees at 8 bases. CDR1 SGHNT and CDR2 YYREEE come from the germline V gene (reference sequence). This CDR3 is 18 amino acids long. Trimming at V came to 5 bases and at J to 7 bases, leaving 22 bases not matched to a gene. CDR3 nucleotide sequence: TGTGCCAGCAGAGCCTGGACAGGGTGGGGGGGCCTACTCTCTGGCTACACCTTC. This codes for CASRAWTGWGGLLSGYTF.

This clonotype rates as medium-sized (0.01 to 0.1%). V gene TRBV14 combines with J gene TRBJ2-1, with D tentatively TRBD2 (7 bases). The CDR3 has 16 residues. Germline CDR1 and CDR2: SGHDN and FVKESK. Trimming removed 0 bases at V and 8 bases at J, with 17 bases between. The CDR3 DNA follows: TGTGCCAGCAGCCAAGAGTGGGGGGGCAGTTTAGATGAGCAGTTCTTC. This sequence encodes CASSQEWGGSLDEQFF. The full variable domain, with the rest looked up from reference TRBV14 and TRBJ2-1, is EAGVTQFPSHSVIEKGQTVTLRCDPISGHDNLYWYRRVMGKEIKFLLHFVKESKQDESGMPNNRFLAERTGGTYSTLKVQPAELEDSGVYFCASSQEWGGSLDEQFFGPGTRLTVL.

By share, this clonotype ranks as medium-sized (0.01 to 0.1%). CDR3 DNA sequence: TGTGCCAGCAGTCCTCGACAGCCCAAGACCGGGGAGCTGTTTTTT. Its translation is CASSPRQPKTGELFF. This rearrangement joins TRBV6-2 or TRBV6-3 to TRBJ2-2; perhaps TRBD1 as D (5 bases). Trimming took 5 bases from V and 5 from J, leaving 15 bases between them. The CDR3 totals 15 residues. The germline V gene has CDR1 MNHEY and CDR2 SVGEGT.

This clonotype showed up many times. The chain has TRBV4-2 and TRBJ2-3; 8 bases agree with TRBD2. Germline V gives CDR1 LGHNA, CDR2 YNFKEQ. CDR3 length equals 16 residues. Trimming at V came to 5 bases and at J to 5 bases, leaving 12 bases not matched to a gene. DNA for the CDR3: TGTGCCAGCAGCGAAGCCTGGGGACTAGTGGAAGATACGCAGTATTTT. Translated, it gives CASSEAWGLVEDTQYF.

This clonotype is labeled as medium-sized (0.01 to 0.1%). The chain uses TRBV7-9 and TRBJ1-1; weak D call: TRBD1 (6 bases). The CDR3 sequence is 13 residues long. Germline lookup yields CDR1 SEHNR and CDR2 FQNEAQ (reference sequence). Trimming stripped 0 bases from V and 4 bases from J, with 6 bases between. CDR3 sequence: CASSLAGATEAFF. The CDR3 coding sequence is TGTGCCAGCAGCTTAGCGGGGGCCACTGAAGCTTTCTTT.